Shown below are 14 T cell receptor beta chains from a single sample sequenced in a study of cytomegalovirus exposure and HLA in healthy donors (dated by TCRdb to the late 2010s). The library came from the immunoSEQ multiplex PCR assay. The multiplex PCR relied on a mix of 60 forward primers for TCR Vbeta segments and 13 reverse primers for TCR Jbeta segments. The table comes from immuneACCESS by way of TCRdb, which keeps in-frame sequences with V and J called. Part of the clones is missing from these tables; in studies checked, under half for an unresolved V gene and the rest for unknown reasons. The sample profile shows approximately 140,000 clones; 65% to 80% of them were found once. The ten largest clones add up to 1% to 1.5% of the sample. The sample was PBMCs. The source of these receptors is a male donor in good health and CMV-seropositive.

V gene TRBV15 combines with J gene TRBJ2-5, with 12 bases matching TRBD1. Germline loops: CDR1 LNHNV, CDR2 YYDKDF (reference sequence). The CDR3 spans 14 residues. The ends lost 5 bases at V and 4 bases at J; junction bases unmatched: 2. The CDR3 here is CATSRDRGRETQYF. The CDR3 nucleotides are TGTGCCACCAGCCGGGACAGGGGGCGAGAGACCCAGTACTTC.

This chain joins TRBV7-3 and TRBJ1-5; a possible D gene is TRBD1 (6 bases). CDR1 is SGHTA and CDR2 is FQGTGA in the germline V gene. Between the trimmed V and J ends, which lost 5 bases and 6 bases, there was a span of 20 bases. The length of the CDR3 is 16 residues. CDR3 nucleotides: TGTGCCAGCAGCAACCTACAGGGAAACCTCGGTCAGCCCCAGCATTTT. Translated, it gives CASSNLQGNLGQPQHF.

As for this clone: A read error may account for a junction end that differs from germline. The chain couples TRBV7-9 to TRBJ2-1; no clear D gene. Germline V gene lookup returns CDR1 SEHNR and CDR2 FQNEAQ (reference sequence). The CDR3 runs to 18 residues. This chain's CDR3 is CSSSLWLRQLPDDNEQFF. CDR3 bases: TGTTCCAGCAGCTTGTGGCTTAGGCAACTACCCGACGACAATGAGCAGTTCTTC.

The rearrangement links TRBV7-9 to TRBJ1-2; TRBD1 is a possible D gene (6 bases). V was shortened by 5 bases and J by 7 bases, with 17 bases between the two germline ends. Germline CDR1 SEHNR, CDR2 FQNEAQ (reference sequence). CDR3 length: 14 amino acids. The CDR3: CASSVNRVRGGYTF. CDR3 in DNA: TGTGCCAGCAGCGTGAACAGGGTTAGGGGTGGCTACACCTTC.

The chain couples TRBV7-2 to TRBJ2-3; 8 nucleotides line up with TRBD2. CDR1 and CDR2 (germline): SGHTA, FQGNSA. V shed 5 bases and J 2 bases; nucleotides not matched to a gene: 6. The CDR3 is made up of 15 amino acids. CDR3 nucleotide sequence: TGTGCCAGCAGCCCGACTAGCGCCTACACAGATACGCAGTATTTT. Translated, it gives CASSPTSAYTDTQYF.

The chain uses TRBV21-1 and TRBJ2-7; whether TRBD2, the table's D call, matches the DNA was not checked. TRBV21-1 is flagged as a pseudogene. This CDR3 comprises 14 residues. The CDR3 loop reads CAPLGLQLHTEQYF. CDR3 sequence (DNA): TGTGCCCCCCTGGGACTTCAGTTACATACTGAGCAGTACTTC.

DNA for the CDR3: TGTGCCAGCAGTTTAAGGCAGGGTGGGTACGAGCAGTACTTC. It specifies CASSLRQGGYEQYF. The chain combines TRBV27 with TRBJ2-7; tentative D call: TRBD1 (5 bases). Trimming pared 2 bases from V and 4 bases from J, leaving 12 bases between. This CDR3 is built from 14 residues. In germline, CDR1 is MNHEY, CDR2 SMNVEV (reference sequence).

The CDR3 protein is CASSSGQNNEKLFF. The CDR3, as DNA: TGCGCCAGCAGCTCGGGACAAAATAATGAAAAACTGTTTTTT. This chain uses TRBV5-1 with TRBJ1-4; the D gene is possibly TRBD1 (6 bases). The CDR3 covers 14 residues. Trimming took off 3 bases at V and 4 bases at J, with 10 bases between the two ends. The germline V gene has CDR1 SGHRS and CDR2 YFSETQ.

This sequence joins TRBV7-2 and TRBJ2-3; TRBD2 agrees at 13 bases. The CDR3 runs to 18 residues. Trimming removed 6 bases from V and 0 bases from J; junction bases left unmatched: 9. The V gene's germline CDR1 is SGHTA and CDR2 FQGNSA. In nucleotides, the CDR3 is TGTGCCAGCAGATATACTAGCGGGAGGGCCTCGAGCACAGATACGCAGTATTTT. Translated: CASRYTSGRASSTDTQYF.

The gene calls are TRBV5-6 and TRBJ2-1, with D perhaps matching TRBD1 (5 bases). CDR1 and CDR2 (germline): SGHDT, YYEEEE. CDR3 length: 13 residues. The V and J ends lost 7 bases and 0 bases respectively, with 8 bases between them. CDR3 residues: CASQGISYNEQFF. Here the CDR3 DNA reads TGTGCCAGCCAGGGTATCTCCTACAATGAGCAGTTCTTC.

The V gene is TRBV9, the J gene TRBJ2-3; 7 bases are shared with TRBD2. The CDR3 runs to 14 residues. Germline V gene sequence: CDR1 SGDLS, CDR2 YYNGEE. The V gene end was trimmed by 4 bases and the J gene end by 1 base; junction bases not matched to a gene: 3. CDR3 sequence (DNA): TGTGCCAGCAGCAGGACTAGTGGCACAGATACGCAGTATTTT. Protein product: CASSRTSGTDTQYF. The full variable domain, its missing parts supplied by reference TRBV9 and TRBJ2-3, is DSGVTQTPKHLITATGQRVTLRCSPRSGDLSVYWYQQSLDQGLQFLIQYYNGEERAKGNILERFSAQQFPDLHSELNLSSLELGDSALYFCASSRTSGTDTQYFGPGTRLTVL.

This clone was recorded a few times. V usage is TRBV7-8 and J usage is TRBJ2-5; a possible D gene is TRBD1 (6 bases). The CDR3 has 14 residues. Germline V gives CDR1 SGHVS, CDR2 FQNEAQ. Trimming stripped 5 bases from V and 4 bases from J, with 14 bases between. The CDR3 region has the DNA TGTGCCAGCAGCCCAGTCAGGGGTGGAGAGACCCAGTACTTC. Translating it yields CASSPVRGGETQYF.

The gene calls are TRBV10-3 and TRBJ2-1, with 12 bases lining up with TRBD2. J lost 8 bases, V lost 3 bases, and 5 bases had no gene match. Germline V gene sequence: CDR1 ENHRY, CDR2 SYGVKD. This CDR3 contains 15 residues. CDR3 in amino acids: CAISEGASGRDEQFF. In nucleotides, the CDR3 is TGTGCCATCAGTGAAGGGGCTAGCGGGAGGGATGAGCAGTTCTTC.

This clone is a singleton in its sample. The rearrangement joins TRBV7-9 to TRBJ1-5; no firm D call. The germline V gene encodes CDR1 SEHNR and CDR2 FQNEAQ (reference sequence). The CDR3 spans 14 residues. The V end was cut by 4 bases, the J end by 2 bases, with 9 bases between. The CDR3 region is CASSSKAGNQPQHF. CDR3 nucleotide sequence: TGTGCCAGCAGCTCTAAAGCGGGCAATCAGCCCCAGCATTTT.